This record looks at one T cell receptor (beta chain) sequence and its context. It has no known antigen specificity. No quality values exist for individual bases; no much larger clone is one base distant. Whole blood was collected in K2EDTA tubes by collaborating institutions according to the institutions' own protocols. For TCRbeta analysis, collaborators shipped samples in one of three forms: frozen whole blood, isolated PBMCs, or DNA extracted from either of those sample types. This specimen belongs to a study of blood T cell repertoires in COVID-19 (dated by TCRdb to the early 2020s). In the study overall: Samples covering the acute and convalescent phases of COVID-19 were provided by collaborators in the United States, Italy and Spain. The prospective study material was composed of cDNA or gDNA derived from T cells, B-cell-depleted T cells, or PBMCs. The dataset comprised deeply sampled blood TCRbeta repertoires from subjects exposed to, actively infected with, or recovered from COVID-19. The repertoires were released in a freely available public database meant as a resource for research on the immune response to SARS-CoV-2. Samples were obtained from the ongoing ImmuneRACE study (first 160 participants) and from roughly 1,300 subjects provided by 6 global collaborators. Sample metadata almost always included a de-identified subject ID, COVID-19 status, age in years and sex. Where HLA class I and class II types were available, the types were taken from metadata supplied by the sample provider, not from assay-based typing. The paper as a whole reports these results and caveats: The quantity of clinical and demographic metadata differed by source and by participant and was supplied without curation.

Unmatched junction bases come to 7, with V trimmed by 5 bases and J by 2 bases. CDR1 and CDR2 are read off the germline V gene as SGHAT and FQNNGV. The CDR3, cysteine through phenylalanine, is 16 amino acids long. The sequence is cut down to CDR3 DNA, 48 bases in frame from base 1. TCRbeta CDR3 regions were amplified from genomic DNA by means of the immunoSEQ Assay, a bias-controlled multiplex PCR. The authors processed their data as follows. The number of nucleated cells in each sample was estimated from the amplification of reference gene primers within the assay. To quantify the absolute abundance of each unique TCRbeta CDR3 rearrangement, sequence reads were collapsed and filtered. For each sample, productive Simpson clonality was calculated as the square root of Simpson's diversity index across productive rearrangements. The table was pulled from immuneACCESS by TCRdb, which kept in-frame rearrangements only. Such tables lose some clones; where checked, under half of the loss comes from unresolved V genes, and the rest has no known cause. For V, J and clone size, that table is used; D and trimming come from the DNA. For this sample there are 50,000 to 60,000 clones; 90% appear just once. The top ten clonotypes cover roughly 10% of the sample.

The sequence was obtained from a woman older than 75 with acute or convalescent COVID-19. The sequenced sample consisted of peripheral blood. The rearranged chain carries TRBV11-2 and TRBJ2-5; 11 junctional bases match TRBD1. The DNA is TGTGCCAGCAGCGTTGGGACAGGGGGTAAACAAGAGACCCAGTACTTC. Its translation is CASSVGTGGKQETQYF.